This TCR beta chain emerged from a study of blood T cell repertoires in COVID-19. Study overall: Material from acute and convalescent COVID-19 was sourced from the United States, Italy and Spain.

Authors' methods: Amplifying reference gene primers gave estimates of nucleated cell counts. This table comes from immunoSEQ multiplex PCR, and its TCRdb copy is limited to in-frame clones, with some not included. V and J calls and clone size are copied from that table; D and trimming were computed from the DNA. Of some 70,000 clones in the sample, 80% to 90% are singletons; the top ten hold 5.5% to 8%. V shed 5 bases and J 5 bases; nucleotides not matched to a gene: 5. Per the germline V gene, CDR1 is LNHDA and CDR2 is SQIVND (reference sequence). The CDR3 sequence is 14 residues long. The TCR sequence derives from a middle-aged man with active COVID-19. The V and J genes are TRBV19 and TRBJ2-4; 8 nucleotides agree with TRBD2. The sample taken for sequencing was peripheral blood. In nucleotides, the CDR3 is TGTGCCAGTAGTTTCCTCGGGAGGGAAAACATTCAGTACTTC. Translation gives CASSFLGRENIQYF.